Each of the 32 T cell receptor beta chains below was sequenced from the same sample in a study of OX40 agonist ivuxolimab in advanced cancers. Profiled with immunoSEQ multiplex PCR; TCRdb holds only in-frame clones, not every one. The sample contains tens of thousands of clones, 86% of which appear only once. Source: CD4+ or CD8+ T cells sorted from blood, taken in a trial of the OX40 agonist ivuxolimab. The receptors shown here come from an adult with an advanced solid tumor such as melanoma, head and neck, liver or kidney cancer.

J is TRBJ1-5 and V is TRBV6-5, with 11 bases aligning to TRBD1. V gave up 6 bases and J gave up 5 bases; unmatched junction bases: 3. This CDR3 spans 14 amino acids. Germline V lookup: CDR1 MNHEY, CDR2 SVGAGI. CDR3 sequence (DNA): TGTGCCAGCAGGTCGGGACAGGGGGATCAGCCCCAGCATTTT. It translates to CASRSGQGDQPQHF.

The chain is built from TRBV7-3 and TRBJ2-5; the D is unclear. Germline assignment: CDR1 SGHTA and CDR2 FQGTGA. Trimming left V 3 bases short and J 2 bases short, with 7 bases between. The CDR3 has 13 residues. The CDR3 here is CASSFSTQETQYF. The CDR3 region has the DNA TGTGCCAGCAGCTTTTCCACTCAAGAGACCCAGTACTTC. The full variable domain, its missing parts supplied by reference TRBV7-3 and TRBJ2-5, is GAGVSQTPSNKVTEKGKYVELRCDPISGHTALYWYRQSLGQGPEFLIYFQGTGAADDSGLPNDRFFAVRPEGSVSTLKIQRTERGDSAVYLCASSFSTQETQYFGPGTRLLVL.

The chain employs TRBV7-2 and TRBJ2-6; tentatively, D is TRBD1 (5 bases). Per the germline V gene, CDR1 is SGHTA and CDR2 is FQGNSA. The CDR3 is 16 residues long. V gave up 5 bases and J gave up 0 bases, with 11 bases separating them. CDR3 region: CASSPGRISGANVLTF. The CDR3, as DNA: TGTGCCAGCAGCCCAGGGCGGATCTCTGGGGCCAACGTCCTGACTTTC.

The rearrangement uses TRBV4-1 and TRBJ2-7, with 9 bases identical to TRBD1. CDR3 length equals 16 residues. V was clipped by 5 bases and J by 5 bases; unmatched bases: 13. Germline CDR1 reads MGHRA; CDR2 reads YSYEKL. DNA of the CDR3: TGCGCCAGCAGCGCGGGACAGGGCTCGAGTAGACACGAGCAGTACTTC. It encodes CASSAGQGSSRHEQYF.

CDR3 sequence: CASSLYQNQPQHF. CDR3 bases: TGTGCCAGCAGCTTATACCAGAATCAGCCCCAGCATTTT. The chain links TRBV7-8 to TRBJ1-5; no definite D call. Germline values: CDR1 SGHVS, CDR2 FQNEAQ. V was pared by 2 bases and J by 4 bases, with 6 bases between. The CDR3 loop spans 13 amino acids.

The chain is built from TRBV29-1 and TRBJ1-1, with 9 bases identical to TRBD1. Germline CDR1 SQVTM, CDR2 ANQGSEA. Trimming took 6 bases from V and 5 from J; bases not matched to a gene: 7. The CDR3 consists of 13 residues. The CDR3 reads CSVTGGIRTEAFF. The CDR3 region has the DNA TGCAGCGTCACAGGGGGCATAAGGACTGAAGCTTTCTTT. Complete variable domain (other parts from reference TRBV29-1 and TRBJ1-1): SAVISQKPSRDICQRGTSLTIQCQVDSQVTMMFWYRQQPGQSLTLIATANQGSEATYESGFVIDKFPISRPNLTFSTLTVSNMSPEDSSIYLCSVTGGIRTEAFFGQGTRLTVV.

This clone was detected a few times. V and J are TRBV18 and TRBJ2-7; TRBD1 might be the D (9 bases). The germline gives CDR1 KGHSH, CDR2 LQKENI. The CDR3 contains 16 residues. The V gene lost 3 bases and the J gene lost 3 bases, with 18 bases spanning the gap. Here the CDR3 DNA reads TGTGCCAGCTCACCGCGGGAGGACAGGGGCCTCTACGAGCAGTACTTC. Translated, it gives CASSPREDRGLYEQYF.

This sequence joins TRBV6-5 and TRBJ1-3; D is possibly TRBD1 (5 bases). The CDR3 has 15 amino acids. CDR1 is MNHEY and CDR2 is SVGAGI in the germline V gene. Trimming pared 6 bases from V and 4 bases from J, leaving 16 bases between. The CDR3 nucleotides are TGTGCCAGCAGCTGGGGGGGGAGTGACGGAAACACCATATATTTT. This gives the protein CASSWGGSDGNTIYF.

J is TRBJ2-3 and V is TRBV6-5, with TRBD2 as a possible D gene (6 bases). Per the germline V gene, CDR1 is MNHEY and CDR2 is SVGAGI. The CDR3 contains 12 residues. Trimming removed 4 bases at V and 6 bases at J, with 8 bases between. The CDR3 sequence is CASSSLADTQYF. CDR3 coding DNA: TGTGCCAGCAGTTCCCTAGCGGATACGCAGTATTTT.

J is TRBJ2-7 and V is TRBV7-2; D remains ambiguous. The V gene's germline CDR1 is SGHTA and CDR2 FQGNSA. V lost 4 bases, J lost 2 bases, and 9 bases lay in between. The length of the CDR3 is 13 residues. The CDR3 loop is CASSSRAPYEQYF. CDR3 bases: TGTGCCAGCAGCTCACGGGCGCCCTACGAGCAGTACTTC.

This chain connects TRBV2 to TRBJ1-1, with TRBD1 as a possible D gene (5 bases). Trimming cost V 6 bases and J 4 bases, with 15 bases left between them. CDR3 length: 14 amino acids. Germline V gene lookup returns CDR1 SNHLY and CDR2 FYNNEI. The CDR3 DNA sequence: TGTGCCAGCAGCGGAGGGGTCCAGGGCACTGAAGCTTTCTTT. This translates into CASSGGVQGTEAFF.

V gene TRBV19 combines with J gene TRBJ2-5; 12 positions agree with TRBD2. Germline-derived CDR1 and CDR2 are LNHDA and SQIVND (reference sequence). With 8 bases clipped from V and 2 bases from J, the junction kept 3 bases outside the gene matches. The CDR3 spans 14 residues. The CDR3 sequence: CASSLAGGQETQYF. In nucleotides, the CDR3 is TGTGCCAGTTCCCTAGCGGGGGGGCAAGAGACCCAGTACTTC.

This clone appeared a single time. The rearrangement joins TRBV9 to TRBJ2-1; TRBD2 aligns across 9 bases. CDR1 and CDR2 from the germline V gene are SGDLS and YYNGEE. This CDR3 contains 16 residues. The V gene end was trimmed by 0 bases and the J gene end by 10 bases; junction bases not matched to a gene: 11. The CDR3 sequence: CASSVDSGGPLREQFF. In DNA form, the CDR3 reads TGTGCCAGCAGCGTAGATAGCGGGGGACCCCTTCGGGAGCAGTTCTTC.

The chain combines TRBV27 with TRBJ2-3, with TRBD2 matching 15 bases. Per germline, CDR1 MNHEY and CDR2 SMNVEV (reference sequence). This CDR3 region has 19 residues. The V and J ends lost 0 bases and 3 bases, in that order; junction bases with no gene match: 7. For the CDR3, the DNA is TGTGCCAGCAGTTTATCCTACGGACTAGCGGGGGGGGTAACAGATACGCAGTATTTT. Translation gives CASSLSYGLAGGVTDTQYF.

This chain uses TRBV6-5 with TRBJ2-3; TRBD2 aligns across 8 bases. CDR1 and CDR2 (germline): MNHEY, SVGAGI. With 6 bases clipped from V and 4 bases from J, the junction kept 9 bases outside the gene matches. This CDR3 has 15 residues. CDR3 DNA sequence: TGTGCCAGCAGACCCGAGGCGGGGGGCTCAGATACGCAGTATTTT. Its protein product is CASRPEAGGSDTQYF.

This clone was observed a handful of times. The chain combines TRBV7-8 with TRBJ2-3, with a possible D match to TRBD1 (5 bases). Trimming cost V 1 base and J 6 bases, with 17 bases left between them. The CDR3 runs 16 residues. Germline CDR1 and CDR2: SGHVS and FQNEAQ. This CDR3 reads CASSLGLSRVVDTQYF. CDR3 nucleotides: TGTGCCAGCAGCTTAGGACTGTCCAGGGTTGTTGATACGCAGTATTTT.

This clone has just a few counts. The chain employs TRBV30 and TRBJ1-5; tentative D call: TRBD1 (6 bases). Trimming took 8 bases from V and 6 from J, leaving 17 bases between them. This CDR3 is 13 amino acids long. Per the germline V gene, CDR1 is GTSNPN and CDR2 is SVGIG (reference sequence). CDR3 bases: TGTGCCGCGAGTGGGGGCCGTAGTCAGCCCCAGCATTTT. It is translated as CAASGGRSQPQHF.

As DNA, the CDR3 is TGTGCCAGCAGTCAGGACGGCCGCACAGATACGCAGTATTTT. As protein: CASSQDGRTDTQYF. The chain recombines TRBV6-1 with TRBJ2-3; D is unresolved. The CDR3 runs to 14 residues. V lost 5 bases, J lost 1 base, and 10 bases lay in between. Germline V gives CDR1 MNHNS, CDR2 SASEGT.

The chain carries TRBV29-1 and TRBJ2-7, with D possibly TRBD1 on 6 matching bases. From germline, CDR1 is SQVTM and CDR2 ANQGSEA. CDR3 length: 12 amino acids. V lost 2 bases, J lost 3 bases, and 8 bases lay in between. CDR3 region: CSVERDNYEQYF. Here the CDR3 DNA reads TGCAGCGTTGAACGGGACAACTACGAGCAGTACTTC.

CDR3 sequence: CASSLGVTPNYGYTF. The CDR3, as DNA: TGTGCCAGCAGCTTGGGTGTGACCCCTAACTATGGCTACACCTTC. The V and J genes are TRBV5-4 and TRBJ1-2; D remains unclear. Germline assignment: CDR1 SGHNT and CDR2 YYREEE (reference sequence). Trimming left V 0 bases short and J 0 bases short, with 9 bases between. The CDR3 consists of 15 residues.

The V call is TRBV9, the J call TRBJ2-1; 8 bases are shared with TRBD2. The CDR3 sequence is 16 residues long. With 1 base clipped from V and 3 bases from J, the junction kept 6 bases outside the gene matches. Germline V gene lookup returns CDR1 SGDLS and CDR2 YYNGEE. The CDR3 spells CASSVWAGGNYNEQFF. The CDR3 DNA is TGTGCCAGCAGCGTATGGGCGGGGGGTAACTACAATGAGCAGTTCTTC.

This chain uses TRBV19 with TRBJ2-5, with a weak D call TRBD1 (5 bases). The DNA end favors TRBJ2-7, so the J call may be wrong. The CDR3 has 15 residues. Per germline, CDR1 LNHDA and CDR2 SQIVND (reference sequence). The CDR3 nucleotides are TGTGCCAGTAGTGATCCAGGGAAAGGGTCCTACGAGCAGTACTTC. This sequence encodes CASSDPGKGSYEQYF.

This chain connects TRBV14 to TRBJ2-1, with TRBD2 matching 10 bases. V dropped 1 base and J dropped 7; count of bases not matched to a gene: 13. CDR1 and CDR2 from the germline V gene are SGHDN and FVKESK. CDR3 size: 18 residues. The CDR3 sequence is CASSQGLAGATFRNEQFF. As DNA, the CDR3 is TGTGCCAGCAGCCAAGGCCTAGCGGGGGCCACCTTTCGGAATGAGCAGTTCTTC.

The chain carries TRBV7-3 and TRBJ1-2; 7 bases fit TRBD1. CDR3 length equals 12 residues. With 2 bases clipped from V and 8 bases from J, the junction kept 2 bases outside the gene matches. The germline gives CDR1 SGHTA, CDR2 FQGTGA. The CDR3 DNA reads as TGTGCCAGCAGCTTAGGGGGACAGGGCTACACCTTC. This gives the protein CASSLGGQGYTF.

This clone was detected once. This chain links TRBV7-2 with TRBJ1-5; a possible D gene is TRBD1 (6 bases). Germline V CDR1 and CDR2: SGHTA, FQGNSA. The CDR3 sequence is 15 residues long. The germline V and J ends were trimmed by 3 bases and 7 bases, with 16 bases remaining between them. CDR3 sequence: CASSFSGVSGQPQHF. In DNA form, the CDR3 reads TGTGCCAGCAGCTTCTCAGGGGTTTCGGGGCAGCCCCAGCATTTT. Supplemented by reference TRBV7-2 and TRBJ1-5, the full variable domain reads GAGVSQSPSNKVTEKGKDVELRCDPISGHTALYWYRQSLGQGLEFLIYFQGNSAPDKSGLPSDRFSAERTGGSVSTLTIQRTQQEDSAVYLCASSFSGVSGQPQHFGDGTRLSIL.

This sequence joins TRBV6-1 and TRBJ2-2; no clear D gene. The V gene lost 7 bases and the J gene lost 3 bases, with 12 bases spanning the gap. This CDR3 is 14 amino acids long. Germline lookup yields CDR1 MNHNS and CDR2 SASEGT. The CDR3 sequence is CASTRTRDTGELFF. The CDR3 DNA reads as TGTGCCAGCACCCGCACTCGAGACACCGGGGAGCTGTTTTTT.

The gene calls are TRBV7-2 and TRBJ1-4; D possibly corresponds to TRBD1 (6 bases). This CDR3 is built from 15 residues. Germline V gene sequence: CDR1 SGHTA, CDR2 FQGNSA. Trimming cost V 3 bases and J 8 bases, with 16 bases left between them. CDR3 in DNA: TGTGCCAGCAGCTTCTCGGACAGAAGACTAGAAAAACTGTTTTTT. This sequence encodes CASSFSDRRLEKLFF.

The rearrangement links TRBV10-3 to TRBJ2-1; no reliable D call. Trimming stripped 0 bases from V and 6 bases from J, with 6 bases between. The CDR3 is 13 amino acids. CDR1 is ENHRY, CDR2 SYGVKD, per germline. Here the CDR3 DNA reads TGTGCCATCAGTGAGTCGGAATCCAATGAGCAGTTCTTC. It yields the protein CAISESESNEQFF.

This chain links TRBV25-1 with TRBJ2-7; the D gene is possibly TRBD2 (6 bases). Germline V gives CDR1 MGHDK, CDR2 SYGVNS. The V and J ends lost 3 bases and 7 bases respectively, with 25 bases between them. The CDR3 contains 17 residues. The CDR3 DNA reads TGTGCCAGCAGTGACTCCCCCGGCGGGGAAGGGGTGATAGAGCAGTACTTC. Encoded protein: CASSDSPGGEGVIEQYF.

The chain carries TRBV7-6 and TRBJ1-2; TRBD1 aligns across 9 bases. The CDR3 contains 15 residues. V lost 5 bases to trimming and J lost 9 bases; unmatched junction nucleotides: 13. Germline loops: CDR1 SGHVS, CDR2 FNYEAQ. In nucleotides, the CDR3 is TGTGCCAGCAGCCCCTCGGGGACAGGGACAAGTCGCTACACCTTC. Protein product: CASSPSGTGTSRYTF.

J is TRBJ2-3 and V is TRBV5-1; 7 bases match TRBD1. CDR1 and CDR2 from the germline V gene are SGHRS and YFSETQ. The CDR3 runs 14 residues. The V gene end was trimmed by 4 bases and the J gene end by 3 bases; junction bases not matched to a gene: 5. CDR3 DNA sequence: TGCGCCAGCAGCCCCGGACAGGCTACAGATACGCAGTATTTT. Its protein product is CASSPGQATDTQYF. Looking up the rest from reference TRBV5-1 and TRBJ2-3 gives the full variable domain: KAGVTQTPRYLIKTRGQQVTLSCSPISGHRSVSWYQQTPGQGLQFLFEYFSETQRNKGNFPGRFSGRQFSNSRSEMNVSTLELGDSALYLCASSPGQATDTQYFGPGTRLTVL.

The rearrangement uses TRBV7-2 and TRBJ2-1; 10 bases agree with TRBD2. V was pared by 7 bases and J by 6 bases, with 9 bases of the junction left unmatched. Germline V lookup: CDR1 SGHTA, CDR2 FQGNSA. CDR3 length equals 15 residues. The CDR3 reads CASTPSGGASNEQFF. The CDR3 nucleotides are TGTGCCAGCACCCCAAGCGGGGGGGCCTCCAATGAGCAGTTCTTC.